Listed below are T cell receptor beta chains from one sample, sequenced in a study of CD8 T cells in Susac syndrome. One entry per CDR3 protein, called by TCRdb with MiXCR from the immunoSEQ multiplex PCR reads. Of 170,000 or so distinct CDR3 sequences listed, around 94% were seen once; the top ten hold 0.12%. Sample: CD4+ T cells from PBMCs. The receptors here all came from a human donor with Susac syndrome. CDR3s include the opening cysteine and the closing phenylalanine or tryptophan. Fields, in order: J gene, V gene, CDR3 protein.

j_call: TRBJ2-5; v_call: TRBV7-2; cdr3_aa: CASSPLPQAGTQYF
j_call: TRBJ2-7; v_call: TRBV6-2/TRBV6-3; cdr3_aa: CASNSRDQQYF
j_call: TRBJ1-4; v_call: TRBV15; cdr3_aa: CATSRGTGGRRGLFF
j_call: TRBJ2-5; v_call: TRBV3-1; cdr3_aa: CASSHWQEETQYF
j_call: TRBJ1-1; v_call: TRBV20-1; cdr3_aa: CSASSLRVGNTEAFF
j_call: TRBJ2-5; v_call: TRBV27; cdr3_aa: CASRRTSGGVETQYF
j_call: TRBJ2-5; v_call: TRBV30; cdr3_aa: CAWYSKKSQYF
j_call: TRBJ2-7; v_call: TRBV10-2; cdr3_aa: CASRRGEGVEEQYF
j_call: TRBJ2-3; v_call: TRBV7-9; cdr3_aa: CASRASTAAGNF
j_call: TRBJ2-5; v_call: TRBV12-3/TRBV12-4; cdr3_aa: CASTLRAASGVQYF
j_call: TRBJ2-1; v_call: TRBV9; cdr3_aa: CASSVGQGFSYNEQFF
j_call: TRBJ1-2; v_call: TRBV10-3; cdr3_aa: CAISGQAYGYTF
j_call: TRBJ2-1; v_call: TRBV9; cdr3_aa: CASSVEGLVSNEQFF
j_call: TRBJ2-5; v_call: TRBV24-1; cdr3_aa: CATTNSTGDQETQYF
j_call: TRBJ2-7; v_call: TRBV12-3/TRBV12-4; cdr3_aa: CASSFQGTSYEQYF
j_call: TRBJ1-1; v_call: TRBV7-6; cdr3_aa: CASSHAGAEAFF
j_call: TRBJ2-5; v_call: TRBV5-4; cdr3_aa: CASSSSGARYQETQYF
j_call: TRBJ2-2; v_call: TRBV20-1; cdr3_aa: CSARDRESTYTGELFF
j_call: TRBJ2-7; v_call: TRBV7-2; cdr3_aa: CASSFPGGNEQYF
j_call: TRBJ2-1; v_call: TRBV2; cdr3_aa: CASSSSGTGENEQFF
j_call: TRBJ2-3; v_call: TRBV25-1; cdr3_aa: CASTSTDTQYF
j_call: TRBJ2-1; v_call: TRBV20-1; cdr3_aa: CSARGGTGYNEQFF
j_call: TRBJ1-6; v_call: TRBV9; cdr3_aa: CASSVGAQGSPLHF
j_call: TRBJ2-7; v_call: TRBV27; cdr3_aa: CASSLRLTYEQYF
j_call: TRBJ2-6; v_call: TRBV20-1; cdr3_aa: CSARTHRPDSGANVLTF
j_call: TRBJ2-6; v_call: TRBV5-8; cdr3_aa: CASSPGEGATGANVLTF
j_call: TRBJ2-3; v_call: TRBV6-2/TRBV6-3; cdr3_aa: CASSYSWAPDTQYF
j_call: TRBJ2-1; v_call: TRBV25-1; cdr3_aa: CASSAGRRGNEQFF
j_call: TRBJ2-2; v_call: TRBV27; cdr3_aa: CASSFGDRFTGELFF
j_call: TRBJ1-1; v_call: TRBV7-9; cdr3_aa: CASSWTRAENTEAFF
j_call: TRBJ1-3; v_call: TRBV29-1; cdr3_aa: CSVWDRGKRNTIYF
j_call: TRBJ2-3; v_call: TRBV30; cdr3_aa: CAWSDRYTQYF
j_call: TRBJ1-5; v_call: TRBV5-1; cdr3_aa: CASSLEGGEGPQHF
j_call: TRBJ2-7; v_call: TRBV18; cdr3_aa: CASSPEGTGEREQYF
j_call: TRBJ1-2; v_call: TRBV7-2; cdr3_aa: CASSVNGIGQYLRYTF
j_call: TRBJ2-1; v_call: TRBV15; cdr3_aa: CATSRDSLNEQFF
j_call: TRBJ2-2; v_call: TRBV20-1; cdr3_aa: CSARDPTSGTGELFF
j_call: TRBJ1-3; v_call: TRBV7-2; cdr3_aa: CASSFPGRTGALGNTIYF
j_call: TRBJ2-3; v_call: TRBV10-3; cdr3_aa: CAISTGSDTQYF
j_call: TRBJ2-7; v_call: TRBV6-2/TRBV6-3; cdr3_aa: CASSYSNEQYF
j_call: TRBJ1-6; v_call: TRBV19; cdr3_aa: CASSIGGTYNSPLHF
j_call: TRBJ2-1; v_call: TRBV20-1; cdr3_aa: CSAPIPPSSYNEQFF
j_call: TRBJ2-3; v_call: TRBV20-1; cdr3_aa: CSAHKTDTQYF
j_call: TRBJ1-2; v_call: TRBV27; cdr3_aa: CASSRTGPGNYGYTF
j_call: TRBJ2-5; v_call: TRBV2; cdr3_aa: CASRVGGGETQYF
j_call: TRBJ1-4; v_call: TRBV2; cdr3_aa: CASSVLGHLTNEKLFF
j_call: TRBJ1-1; v_call: TRBV20-1; cdr3_aa: CSASWGRNTEAFF
j_call: TRBJ1-1; v_call: TRBV4-3; cdr3_aa: CASSHRGTGDTEAFF
j_call: TRBJ2-5; v_call: TRBV29-1; cdr3_aa: CSVDRDRDTETQYF